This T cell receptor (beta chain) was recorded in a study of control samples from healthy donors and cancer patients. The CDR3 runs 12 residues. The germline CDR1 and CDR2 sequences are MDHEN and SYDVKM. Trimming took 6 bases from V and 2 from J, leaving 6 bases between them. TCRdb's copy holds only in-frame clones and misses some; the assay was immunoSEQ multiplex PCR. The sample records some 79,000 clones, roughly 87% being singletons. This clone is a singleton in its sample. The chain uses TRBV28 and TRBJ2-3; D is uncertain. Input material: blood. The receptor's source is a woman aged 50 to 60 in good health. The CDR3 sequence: CASRPDTDTQYF. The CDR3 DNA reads TGTGCCAGCAGACCCGACACAGATACGCAGTATTTT.